This is a list of T cell receptor beta chains from one sample in a study of CD8+ T cells in alopecia areata. Only in-frame clones appear in the TCRdb table, and some are missing; sequencing was by immunoSEQ multiplex PCR. The table records 150,000 to 200,000 clones, about three fifths of them present only once. The specimen was CD4+ T cells sorted from blood, collected at week 24, from a patient treated with tofacitinib. The receptor set was obtained from a human donor with alopecia areata. Both conserved end residues are part of each CDR3. The order of the fields is D gene, V gene, J gene, clone size, CDR3 protein, CDR3 DNA. A D gene is named only where the DNA matches it firmly. Only part of the rows carry a size: once, few, many, or a class if the clone is expanded.

>TRBD1|TRBV12-5|TRBJ1-2|-
CASGPTGTGYGYTF
TGTGCTAGTGGACCAACCGGGACAGGATATGGCTACACCTTC
>-|TRBV7-2|TRBJ1-5|-
CASSHVGGNQPQHF
TGTGCCAGCAGCCACGTGGGGGGCAATCAGCCCCAGCATTTT
>TRBD1|TRBV6-5|TRBJ2-7|-
CASSYRQGYEQYF
TGTGCCAGCAGTTACCGACAGGGTTACGAGCAGTACTTC
>TRBD1|TRBV29-1|TRBJ1-1|-
CSVGSGGWTEAFF
TGCAGCGTTGGTTCAGGGGGGTGGACTGAAGCTTTCTTT
>-|TRBV11-2|TRBJ2-3|-
CASSLDAAGNGDTQYF
TGTGCCAGCAGCTTAGATGCAGCGGGTAACGGAGATACGCAGTATTTT
>TRBD1|TRBV7-3|TRBJ2-5|few
CASSAQGGETQYF
TGTGCCAGCAGCGCACAGGGGGGAGAGACCCAGTACTTC
>-|TRBV27|TRBJ2-7|-
CASSLLSVGTQTYEQYF
TGTGCCAGCAGTTTGTTGAGCGTGGGTACCCAGACCTACGAGCAGTACTTC
>-|TRBV23-1|TRBJ2-5|-
CASDRPRTNQETQYF
TGCGCCAGCGACAGACCCAGGACAAACCAAGAGACCCAGTACTTC
>-|TRBV2|TRBJ2-5|-
CASSSQGRETQYF
TGTGCCAGCAGTTCACAGGGGAGGGAGACCCAGTACTTC
>-|TRBV29-1|TRBJ2-1|-
CSVGPNGYEQFF
TGCAGCGTTGGCCCGAACGGCTATGAGCAGTTCTTC
>-|TRBV28|TRBJ2-6|-
CASSRDRANVLTF
TGTGCCAGCAGCAGGGACAGGGCCAACGTCCTGACTTTC
>-|TRBV27|TRBJ2-3|-
CASSLSAPTDTQYF
TGTGCCAGCAGTTTATCCGCCCCGACAGATACGCAGTATTTT
>TRBD1|TRBV18|TRBJ2-1|few
CASSPTGTAYNEQFF
TGTGCCAGCTCACCTACCGGGACAGCTTACAATGAGCAGTTCTTC
>-|TRBV2|TRBJ1-2|once
CASSVRDFGYGYTF
TGTGCCAGCAGTGTAAGGGATTTCGGCTATGGCTACACCTTC